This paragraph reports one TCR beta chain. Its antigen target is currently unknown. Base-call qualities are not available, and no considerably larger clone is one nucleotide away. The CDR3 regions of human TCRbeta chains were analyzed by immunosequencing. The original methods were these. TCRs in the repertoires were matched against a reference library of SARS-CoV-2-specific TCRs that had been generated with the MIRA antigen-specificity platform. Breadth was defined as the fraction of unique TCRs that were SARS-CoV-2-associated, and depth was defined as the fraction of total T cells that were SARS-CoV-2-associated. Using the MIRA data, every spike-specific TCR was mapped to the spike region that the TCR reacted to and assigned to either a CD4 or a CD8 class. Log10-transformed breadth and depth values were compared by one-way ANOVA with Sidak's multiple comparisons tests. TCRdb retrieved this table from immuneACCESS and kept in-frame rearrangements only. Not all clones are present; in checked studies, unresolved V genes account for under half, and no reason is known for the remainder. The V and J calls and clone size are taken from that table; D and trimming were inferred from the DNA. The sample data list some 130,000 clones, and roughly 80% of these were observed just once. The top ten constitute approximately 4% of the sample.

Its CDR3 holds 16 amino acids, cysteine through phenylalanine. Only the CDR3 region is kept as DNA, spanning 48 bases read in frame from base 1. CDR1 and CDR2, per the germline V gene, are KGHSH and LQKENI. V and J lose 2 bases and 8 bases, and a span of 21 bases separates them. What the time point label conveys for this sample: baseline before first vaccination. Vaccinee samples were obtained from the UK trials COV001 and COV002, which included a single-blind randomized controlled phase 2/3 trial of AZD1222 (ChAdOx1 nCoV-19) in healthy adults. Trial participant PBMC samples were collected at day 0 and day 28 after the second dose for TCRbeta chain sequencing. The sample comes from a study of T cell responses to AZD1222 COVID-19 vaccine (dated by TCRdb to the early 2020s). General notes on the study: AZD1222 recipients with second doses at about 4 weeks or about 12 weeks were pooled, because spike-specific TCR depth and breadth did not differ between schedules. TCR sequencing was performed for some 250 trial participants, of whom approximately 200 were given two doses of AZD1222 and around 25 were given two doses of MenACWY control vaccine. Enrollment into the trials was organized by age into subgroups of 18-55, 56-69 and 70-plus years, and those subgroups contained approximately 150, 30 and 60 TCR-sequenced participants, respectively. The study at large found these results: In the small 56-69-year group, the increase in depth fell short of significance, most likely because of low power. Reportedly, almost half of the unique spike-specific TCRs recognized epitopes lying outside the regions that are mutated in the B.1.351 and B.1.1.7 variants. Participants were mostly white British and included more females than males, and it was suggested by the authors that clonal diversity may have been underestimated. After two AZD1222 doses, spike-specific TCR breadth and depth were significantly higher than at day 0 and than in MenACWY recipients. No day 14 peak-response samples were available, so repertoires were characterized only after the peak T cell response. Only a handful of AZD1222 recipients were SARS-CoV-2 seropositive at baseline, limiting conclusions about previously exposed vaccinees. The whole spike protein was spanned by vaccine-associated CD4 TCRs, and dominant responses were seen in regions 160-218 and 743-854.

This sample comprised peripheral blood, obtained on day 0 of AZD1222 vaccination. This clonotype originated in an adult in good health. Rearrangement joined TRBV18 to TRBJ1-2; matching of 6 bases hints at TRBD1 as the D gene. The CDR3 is CASSPGDTLHVRGYTF. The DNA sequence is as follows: TGTGCCAGCTCACCAGGGGACACCCTCCACGTTAGGGGCTACACCTTC.